A single sample is the source of the 11 T cell receptor beta chains below, sequenced in a study of vaccination and CD4 T cells after COVID-19. The Oncomine TCR Beta short-read assay was what sequenced the DNA obtained from cultured CD4+ T cells. Each CDR3 protein is one row after TCRdb ran MiXCR on the PCR reads. The sample includes approximately 3,600 distinct CDR3 sequences, approximately 20% of them seen just once. No antigen has been assigned to these receptors. Noted treatment: roughly 10-day PBMC culture with coronavirus spike peptide pools or control peptides (ViraFEST assay). Those CD4+ T cells from the unexposed donor predate the COVID-19 pandemic (2011-2018). The source material was CD4+ T cells from blood, cultured in vitro. These TCRs come from a human donor in good health.

This clonotype was observed a few times. The chain joins TRBV7-2 to TRBJ2-3; no definite D call. Per germline, CDR1 SGHTA and CDR2 FQGNSA. Trimming pared 0 bases from V and 2 bases from J, leaving 6 bases between. This CDR3 is built from 14 residues. The CDR3: CASSLASPTDTQYF. CDR3 DNA: TGTGCCAGCAGCTTAGCAAGCCCCACAGATACGCAGTATTTT.

This clonotype has only a few counts. The chain links TRBV20-1 to TRBJ2-5; tentatively, D is TRBD2 (5 bases). The V end lost 6 bases, the J end lost 5 bases, and 16 bases lay between the germline ends. Germline assignment: CDR1 DFQATT and CDR2 SNEGSKA (reference sequence). The length of the CDR3 is 13 residues. The CDR3 loop is CSAALRDGETQYF. Here the CDR3 DNA reads TGCAGTGCCGCCCTGAGGGATGGGGAGACCCAGTACTTC.

This chain links TRBV7-3 with TRBJ2-2, with 11 nucleotides matching TRBD2. V shed 3 bases, J shed 6 bases, and the junction held 3 bases outside the gene matches. CDR1 is SGHTA, CDR2 FQGTGA, per germline. The CDR3 consists of 15 residues. In nucleotides, the CDR3 is TGTGCCAGCAGCTTTAGCGGGGGGGCCTCCGGGGAGCTGTTTTTT. This encodes CASSFSGGASGELFF.

The rearrangement joins TRBV11-2 to TRBJ1-1; D gene ambiguous. The length of the CDR3 is 14 residues. V lost 3 bases, J lost 1 base, and 9 bases lay in between. Germline V lookup: CDR1 SGHAT, CDR2 FQNNGV. CDR3 coding DNA: TGTGCCAGCAGCTTTAGGAGGGAGAACACTGAAGCTTTCTTT. Its translation: CASSFRRENTEAFF.

The chain couples TRBV4-1 to TRBJ2-2; D is possibly TRBD1 (5 bases). Germline V gives CDR1 MGHRA, CDR2 YSYEKL. This CDR3 comprises 18 residues. V shed 1 base and J shed 6 bases, with 21 bases lying between them. The CDR3 sequence: CASSQGFTVWTSSGELFF. The CDR3 DNA follows: TGCGCCAGCAGCCAAGGGTTTACGGTTTGGACATCGTCCGGGGAGCTGTTTTTT.

This clonotype was observed a handful of times. J is TRBJ1-3 and V is TRBV28; D is ambiguous. Germline V gene sequence: CDR1 MDHEN, CDR2 SYDVKM. The CDR3 sequence is 12 residues long. V was pared by 8 bases and J by 3 bases, with 8 bases between. CDR3 sequence (DNA): TGTGCCAGCGGAACGATTGGAAACACCATATATTTT. Translation: CASGTIGNTIYF.

This chain joins TRBV19 and TRBJ2-2; possibly TRBD2 for D (6 bases). Germline CDR1 and CDR2: LNHDA and SQIVND (reference sequence). This CDR3 has 16 residues. Trimming took off 3 bases at V and 6 bases at J, with 17 bases between the two ends. CDR3 nucleotide sequence: TGTGCCAGTAGTATGGGTCGGAGGGGACGGGCCGGGGAGCTGTTTTTT. Residues: CASSMGRRGRAGELFF.

There are a few counts of this clonotype. V usage is TRBV21-1 and J usage is TRBJ1-5; the table's TRBD1 call for D was not verified on the DNA. TRBV21-1 is annotated as a pseudogene. This CDR3 region has 16 residues. The CDR3 loop reads CASSRIPRAGNQPQHF. The CDR3, as DNA: TGTGCCAGCAGCCGAATCCCCAGGGCGGGCAATCAGCCCCAGCATTTT.

This clonotype is medium-sized. This chain connects TRBV20-1 to TRBJ2-3; D remains unclear. This CDR3 comprises 16 residues. Germline loops: CDR1 DFQATT, CDR2 SNEGSKA (reference sequence). Between the trimmed V and J ends, which lost 5 bases and 1 base, there was a span of 19 bases. CDR3 coding DNA: TGCAGTGCTGAAGGATACAACCGAGGAGGCACAGATACGCAGTATTTT. Translated, it gives CSAEGYNRGGTDTQYF.

The genes are TRBV5-1 and TRBJ2-2; TRBD1 matches at 8 bases. Germline assignment: CDR1 SGHRS and CDR2 YFSETQ. The CDR3 spans 16 residues. The J segment lost 3 bases and the V segment lost 4 bases, leaving 8 bases of the junction unmatched. For the CDR3, the DNA is TGCGCCAGCAGCCGCGTTACACAGGGGGACACCGGGGAGCTGTTTTTT. Translating gives CASSRVTQGDTGELFF.

There are a few counts of this clonotype. This chain uses TRBV6-1 with TRBJ2-1; no clear D. CDR1 MNHNS and CDR2 SASEGT come from the germline V gene. CDR3 length: 12 amino acids. Between the trimmed V and J ends, which lost 5 bases and 5 bases, there was a span of 7 bases. Written as DNA, the CDR3 is TGTGCCAGCAGTCAACGGAACAATGAGCAGTTCTTC. Residues: CASSQRNNEQFF.